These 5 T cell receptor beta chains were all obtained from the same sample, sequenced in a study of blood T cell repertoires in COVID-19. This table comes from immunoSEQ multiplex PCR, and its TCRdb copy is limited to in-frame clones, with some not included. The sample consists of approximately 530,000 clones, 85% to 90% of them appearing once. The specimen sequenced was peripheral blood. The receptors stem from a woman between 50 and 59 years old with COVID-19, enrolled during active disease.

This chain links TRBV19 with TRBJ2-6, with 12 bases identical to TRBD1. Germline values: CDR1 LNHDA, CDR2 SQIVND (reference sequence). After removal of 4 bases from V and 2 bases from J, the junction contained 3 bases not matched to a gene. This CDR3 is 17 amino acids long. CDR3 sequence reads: CASSTGTGGAGANVLTF. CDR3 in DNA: TGTGCCAGTAGTACCGGGACAGGGGGCGCTGGGGCCAACGTCCTGACTTTC.

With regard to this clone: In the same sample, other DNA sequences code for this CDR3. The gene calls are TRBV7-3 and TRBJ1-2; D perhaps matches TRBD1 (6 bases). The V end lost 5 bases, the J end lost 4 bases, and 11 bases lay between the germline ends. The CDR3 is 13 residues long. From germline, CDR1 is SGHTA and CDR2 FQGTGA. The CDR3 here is CASSPGGSYGYTF. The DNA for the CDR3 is TGTGCCAGCAGCCCTGGGGGCAGCTATGGCTACACCTTC.

CDR3: CASSLNGQGFTEAFF. In DNA form, the CDR3 reads TGTGCCAGCAGTTTGAACGGACAGGGTTTCACTGAAGCTTTCTTT. The rearrangement uses TRBV27 and TRBJ1-1, with 8 bases that match TRBD1. CDR1 MNHEY and CDR2 SMNVEV come from the germline V gene (reference sequence). The CDR3 covers 15 residues. The trim removed 3 bases at V and 4 bases at J, leaving 7 bases unmatched.

CDR3 bases: TGCGCCAGCAGCTTGGCCATCCGGACAGAACAAGAGACCCAGTACTTC. Its translation is CASSLAIRTEQETQYF. This chain uses TRBV5-1 with TRBJ2-5; D might be TRBD1 (6 bases). The CDR3 totals 16 residues. Germline-derived CDR1 and CDR2 are SGHRS and YFSETQ. V lost 0 bases to trimming and J lost 2 bases, with 14 bases between them. Full variable domain (rest looked up from reference TRBV5-1 and TRBJ2-5): KAGVTQTPRYLIKTRGQQVTLSCSPISGHRSVSWYQQTPGQGLQFLFEYFSETQRNKGNFPGRFSGRQFSNSRSEMNVSTLELGDSALYLCASSLAIRTEQETQYFGPGTRLLVL.

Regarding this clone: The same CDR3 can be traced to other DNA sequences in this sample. CDR3 nucleotide sequence: TGTGCCAGCAGTCTCAGCGGGGGTGGCACAGATACGCAGTATTTT. Amino acid sequence: CASSLSGGGTDTQYF. The V gene is TRBV27, the J gene TRBJ2-3, with 8 bases fitting TRBD2. The CDR3 loop spans 15 amino acids. The V gene end was trimmed by 5 bases and the J gene end by 1 base; junction bases not matched to a gene: 5. The germline V gene has CDR1 MNHEY and CDR2 SMNVEV (reference sequence).